This TCR beta chain was sequenced for a study of shared clonotypes between healthy human individuals. With regard to this clone: Its antigen remains unknown.

In the naive CD8 group, cells lacked CD45RO and were positively selected for CCR7, so terminally differentiated effector memory CD45RA+ cells were left out. Study observations and caveats: Tissues were not sampled, only blood, and their repertoires likely differ. What limited the represented genetic and exposure-history diversity was the small number of donors.

Assay: immunoSEQ multiplex PCR; the TCRdb copy retains only in-frame clones and omits some. This table holds about 2.2 million clones, roughly 91% found once. V shed 8 bases and J 4 bases; nucleotides not matched to a gene: 12. Germline-derived CDR1 and CDR2 are MDHEN and SYDVKM. The CDR3 totals 15 residues. The source is a man aged 18-30 years in good health. Some clones in this sample may be carry-over from other donors' samples. The specimen sequenced was naive CD8+ T cells from PBMCs. This sequence joins TRBV28 and TRBJ2-7, with TRBD2 matching over 9 bases. The CDR3 sequence is CASSIGSGRLYEQYF. CDR3 DNA: TGTGCCAGCTCCATCGGTAGCGGGAGACTGTACGAGCAGTACTTC.